This is a list of T cell receptor beta chains from one sample in a study of OX40 agonist ivuxolimab in advanced cancers. TCRdb keeps only in-frame clones here, not all; method: immunoSEQ multiplex PCR. The sample contains 66,000 or so clones, about three quarters of which appear only once. This sample comprised CD4+ or CD8+ T cells sorted from blood, obtained in a trial of the OX40 agonist ivuxolimab. Receptor source: an adult with an advanced solid tumor such as melanoma, head and neck, liver or kidney cancer. CDR3s include the opening cysteine and the closing phenylalanine or tryptophan. D genes are given only for firm matches. The size entry is marked missing in some rows and otherwise reads once, few, many or a size class.

j_call clone_size d_call v_call cdr3_nt cdr3_aa
TRBJ2-7 . . TRBV11-3 TGTGCCAGCAGCAAATTCCCTCAGGGCTACGAGCAGTACTTC CASSKFPQGYEQYF
TRBJ2-3 few . TRBV19 TGTGCCAGTAGTGGCGGGATTAGCACAGATACGCAGTATTTT CASSGGISTDTQYF
TRBJ1-5 . . TRBV6-5 TGTGCCAGCAGTTACTCGGGGAATAGCAATCAGCCCCAGCATTTT CASSYSGNSNQPQHF
TRBJ2-7 . TRBD1 TRBV5-1 TGCGCCAGCAGCTCGGGACAGGGCAGACACGAGCAGTACTTC CASSSGQGRHEQYF
TRBJ2-5 . . TRBV18 TGTGCCAGCTCACCAGTATGGGCTCGTGGAGAGACCCAGTACTTC CASSPVWARGETQYF
TRBJ2-5 . . TRBV9 TGTGCCAGCAGCGGAAGCGGGCGGTCGGGTGAGACCCAGTACTTC CASSGSGRSGETQYF
TRBJ2-1 . . TRBV30 TGTGCCTGGAACCCAGGGACGTGGAATGAGCAGTTCTTC CAWNPGTWNEQFF
TRBJ1-1 once . TRBV21-1 TGTGCCAGTTTAAAGGGGGGTTATGGGACTGAAGCTTTCTTT CASLKGGYGTEAFF
TRBJ2-3 few . TRBV4-1 TGCGCCAGCAAGAGAATGGACAGCGTGAGCACAGATACGCAGTATTTT CASKRMDSVSTDTQYF
TRBJ2-1 . TRBD2 TRBV10-3 TGTGCCATCAGCAGACTAGCGGGGGGACAATACAATGAGCAGTTCTTC CAISRLAGGQYNEQFF
TRBJ2-3 . . TRBV12-2 TGTGCAAGTCGCTTAGGTGCTAGCGTCGTCACAGATACGCAGTATTTT CASRLGASVVTDTQYF
TRBJ2-2 . . TRBV15 TGTGCCACCAGCAGAGCAGCGAACACCGGGGAGCTGTTTTTT CATSRAANTGELFF
TRBJ2-7 . . TRBV7-2 TGTGCCAGCAGTTCAGACCACGAGCAGTACTTC CASSSDHEQYF
TRBJ2-5 once TRBD1 TRBV19 TGTGCCAGTAGTTCGGTGGACAGGGGTTCATCGGAGACCCAGTACTTC CASSSVDRGSSETQYF
TRBJ2-1 . TRBD2 TRBV28 TGTGCCAGCAGTGAGACACTAGCGGATTACAATGAGCAGTTCTTC CASSETLADYNEQFF
TRBJ1-4 few TRBD1 TRBV5-1 TGCGCCAGCCGCGCTACAGGGGCAGCGGGGGAAAAACTGTTTTTT CASRATGAAGEKLFF
TRBJ2-1 . . TRBV7-9 TGTGCCAGCAGCTTTGGGCGGTACAATGAGCAGTTCTTC CASSFGRYNEQFF
TRBJ1-2 few TRBD1 TRBV30 TGTGCCTGGACCGGGACAGGCTCTAACTATGGCTACACCTTC CAWTGTGSNYGYTF
TRBJ1-6 once TRBD1 TRBV19 TGTGCCAGTAGGACAACCCGGGACAGAAATTCACCCCTCCACTTT CASRTTRDRNSPLHF
TRBJ1-1 . . TRBV11-3 TGTGCCAGCAGTAGTCAGGGTCCGGGGAACACTGAAGCTTTCTTT CASSSQGPGNTEAFF
TRBJ2-5 . . TRBV19 TGTGCCAGTAGTATAGTGTCTGGGACCTATGAACAAGAGACCCAGTACTTC CASSIVSGTYEQETQYF
TRBJ1-1 few . TRBV12-2 TGTGCAAGTCGCTTATCGGTTCACAGTAACACTGAAGCTTTCTTT CASRLSVHSNTEAFF
TRBJ1-2 . . TRBV30 TGTGCCTGGAGTCCCGGCAGCTATGGCTACACCTTC CAWSPGSYGYTF
TRBJ1-2 . . TRBV2 TGTGCCAGCACAGTGGACAGTTCGGTCCCCTATGGCTACACCTTC CASTVDSSVPYGYTF
TRBJ1-2 . . TRBV6-5 TGTGCCAGCAGGACAAATACCTATGGCTACACCTTC CASRTNTYGYTF
TRBJ2-5 few TRBD2 TRBV7-3 TGTGCCAGCAGCCTGACTCCGGGACTAGCGGGGGGGCTCGAGACCCAGTACTTC CASSLTPGLAGGLETQYF
TRBJ1-4 . TRBD1 TRBV6-1 TGTGCCAGCAGTGAAACCCTGGACAGGGCTGAAAAACTGTTTTTT CASSETLDRAEKLFF
TRBJ2-7 . TRBD2 TRBV10-2 TGCGCCAGTACTAGCGGGGGTTCGCACGAGCAGTACTTC CASTSGGSHEQYF
TRBJ2-3 . TRBD1 TRBV19 TGTGCCAGTAGTCGCACCGGGACAGGGGGAACAGATACGCAGTATTTT CASSRTGTGGTDTQYF
TRBJ2-1 once TRBD1 TRBV7-3 TGTGCCAGCAGCTTAATGGAGGGACAGGGGAGGAATGAGCAGTTCTTC CASSLMEGQGRNEQFF
TRBJ2-7 . TRBD2 TRBV19 TGTGCCAGTAGTCCTAGCGGGGGCCTGAGCTCCTACGAGCAGTACTTC CASSPSGGLSSYEQYF
TRBJ1-6 . . TRBV6-5 TGTGCCAGCAGTTACGGGTTAAATTCACCCCTCCACTTT CASSYGLNSPLHF
TRBJ1-6 few . TRBV5-1 TGCGCCAGCAGCTTGGAAGGAGTGGGGAATTCACCCCTCCACTTT CASSLEGVGNSPLHF
TRBJ1-1 . . TRBV2 TGTGCCAGCAGGGGGGACACTGAAGCTTTCTTT CASRGDTEAFF
TRBJ2-3 . TRBD2 TRBV7-9 TGTGCCAGCAGCCTACTAGCGGGAGGAGCAGATACGCAGTATTTT CASSLLAGGADTQYF
TRBJ2-3 once . TRBV10-2 TGCGCCAGCAGTGAGAGTGCAGATACGCAGTATTTT CASSESADTQYF
TRBJ1-5 . . TRBV27 TGTGCCAGCAGACTACAGGGCTTAGACCAGCCCCAGCATTTT CASRLQGLDQPQHF
TRBJ2-7 . TRBD1 TRBV4-2 TGTGCCAGCAGCCCTCCGGGACAGGGGATCCACGAGCAGTACTTC CASSPPGQGIHEQYF
TRBJ2-5 . . TRBV5-6 TGTGCCAGCAGCCTTTTGTACCAAGAGACCCAGTACTTC CASSLLYQETQYF
TRBJ2-4 . TRBD1 TRBV18 TGTGCCAGCTCACCGTTACTGGGACAGGGGGCTAACATTCAGTACTTC CASSPLLGQGANIQYF
TRBJ2-1 . TRBD2 TRBV7-7 TGTGCTAGCAGCGGGGACGGGGTCCAGCAGTTCTTC CASSGDGVQQFF
TRBJ1-2 . . TRBV11-2 TGTGCCAGCAGCTTAGCAGGGGACCATGGCTACACCTTC CASSLAGDHGYTF
TRBJ2-7 . TRBD1 TRBV15 TGTGCCACCAGCAGAGATGAGGGGGCTGGAACGAAGCAGTACTTC CATSRDEGAGTKQYF
TRBJ2-5 . TRBD2 TRBV30 TGTGCCTGGAGTGTATCGGCGGGAGTCAAGACCCAGTACTTC CAWSVSAGVKTQYF
TRBJ2-1 once TRBD2 TRBV7-2 TGTGCCAGCAGCTTAGGACTAGCGGGAGACAATGAGCAGTTCTTC CASSLGLAGDNEQFF
TRBJ2-7 once . TRBV27 TGTGCCAGCAGTTTAACCGACACTTACTTC CASSLTDTYF
TRBJ1-2 few . TRBV6-5 TGTGCCACGACAGCCCAAGGCGATCGCTACACCTTC CATTAQGDRYTF
TRBJ1-1 . . TRBV10-2 TGCGCCAGCATTAGAACAGCTATGAACACTGAAGCTTTCTTT CASIRTAMNTEAFF
TRBJ2-5 few TRBD1 TRBV29-1 TGCAGCGTGGAACGGGACAGGCCTGAGACCCAGTACTTC CSVERDRPETQYF
TRBJ1-2 few . TRBV11-3 TGTGCCAGCAGCTTAGATGCCACCGGGATCCTTAACTATGGCTACACCTTC CASSLDATGILNYGYTF
TRBJ2-1 . . TRBV11-3 TGTGCCAGCAGCTTAGATCCTGGTAGCGGACGTTACAATGAGCAGTTCTTC CASSLDPGSGRYNEQFF
TRBJ1-6 . . TRBV18 TGTGCCAGCTCACCAGAAGAAACATCCTCACCCCTCCACTTT CASSPEETSSPLHF
TRBJ1-1 . . TRBV18 TGTGCCAGCTCACCGGGGGCGACGAACACTGAAGCTTTCTTT CASSPGATNTEAFF
TRBJ1-5 . . TRBV5-1 TGCGCCAGCAGCTTGGACGGCAGGGGTGGCAATCAGCCCCAGCATTTT CASSLDGRGGNQPQHF
TRBJ2-7 . TRBD2 TRBV19 TGTGCCAGTAGTCGCCTAGCGGGAGGGAGCTCCTACGAGCAGTACTTC CASSRLAGGSSYEQYF